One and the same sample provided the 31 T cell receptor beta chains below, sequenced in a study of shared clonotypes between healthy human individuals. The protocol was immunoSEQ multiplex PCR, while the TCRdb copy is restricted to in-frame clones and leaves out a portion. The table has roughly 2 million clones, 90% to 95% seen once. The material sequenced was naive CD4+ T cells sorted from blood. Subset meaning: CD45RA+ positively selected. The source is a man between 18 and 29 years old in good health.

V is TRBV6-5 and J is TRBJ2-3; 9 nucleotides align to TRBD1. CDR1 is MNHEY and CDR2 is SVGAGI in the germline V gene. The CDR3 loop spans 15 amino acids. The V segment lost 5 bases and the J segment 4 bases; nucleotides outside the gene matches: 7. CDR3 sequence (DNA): TGTGCCAGCAGTCCCCGGGACAGGGCCCCAGATACGCAGTATTTT. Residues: CASSPRDRAPDTQYF.

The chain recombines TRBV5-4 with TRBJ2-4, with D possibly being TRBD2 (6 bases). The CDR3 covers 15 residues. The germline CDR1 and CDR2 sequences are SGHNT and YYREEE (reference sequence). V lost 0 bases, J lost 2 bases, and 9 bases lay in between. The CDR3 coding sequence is TGTGCCAGCAGCTTGGGGGGGGATACCAAAAACATTCAGTACTTC. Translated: CASSLGGDTKNIQYF. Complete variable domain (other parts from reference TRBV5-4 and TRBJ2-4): ETGVTQSPTHLIKTRGQQVTLRCSSQSGHNTVSWYQQALGQGPQFIFQYYREEENGRGNFPPRFSGLQFPNYSSELNVNALELDDSALYLCASSLGGDTKNIQYFGAGTRLSVL.

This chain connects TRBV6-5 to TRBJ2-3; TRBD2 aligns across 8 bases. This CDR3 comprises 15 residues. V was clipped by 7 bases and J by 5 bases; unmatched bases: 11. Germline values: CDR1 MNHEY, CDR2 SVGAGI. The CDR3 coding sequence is TGTGCCAGCACCCTTTCGGGAGGGGGGGGAGATACGCAGTATTTT. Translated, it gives CASTLSGGGGDTQYF.

DNA of the CDR3: TGCGCCAGCAGCCAATCAGCCTCCTACGAGCAGTACTTC. It codes for CASSQSASYEQYF. This sequence joins TRBV4-3 and TRBJ2-7; D is unclear. This CDR3 is 13 amino acids long. V was pared by 2 bases and J by 0 bases, with 5 bases between. CDR1 is LGHNA and CDR2 is YSLEER in the germline V gene.

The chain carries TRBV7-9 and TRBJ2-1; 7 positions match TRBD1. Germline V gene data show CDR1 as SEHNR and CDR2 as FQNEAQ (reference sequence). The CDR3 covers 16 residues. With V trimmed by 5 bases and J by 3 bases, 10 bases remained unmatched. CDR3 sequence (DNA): TGTGCCAGCAGCCTCCTAGGACAGGCGATCTACAATGAGCAGTTCTTC. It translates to CASSLLGQAIYNEQFF.

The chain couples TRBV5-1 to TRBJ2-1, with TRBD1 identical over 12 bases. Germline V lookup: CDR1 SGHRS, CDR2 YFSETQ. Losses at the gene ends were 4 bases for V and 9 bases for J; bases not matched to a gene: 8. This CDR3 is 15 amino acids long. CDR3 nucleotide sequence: TGCGCCAGCAGCCTCGGGACAGGGGGCTGGAGTGAGCAGTTCTTC. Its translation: CASSLGTGGWSEQFF.

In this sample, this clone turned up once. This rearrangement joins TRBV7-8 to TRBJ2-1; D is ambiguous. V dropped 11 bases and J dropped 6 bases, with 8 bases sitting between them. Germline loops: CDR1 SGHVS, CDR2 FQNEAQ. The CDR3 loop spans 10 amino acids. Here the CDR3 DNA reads TGTGCCTCCCTTATCAATGAGCAGTTCTTC. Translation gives CASLINEQFF.

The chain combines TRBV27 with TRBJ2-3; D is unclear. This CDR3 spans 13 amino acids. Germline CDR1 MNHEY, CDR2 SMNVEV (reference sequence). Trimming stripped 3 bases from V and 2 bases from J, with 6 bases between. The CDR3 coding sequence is TGTGCCAGCAGTTTTCTCGTCACAGATACGCAGTATTTT. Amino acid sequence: CASSFLVTDTQYF.

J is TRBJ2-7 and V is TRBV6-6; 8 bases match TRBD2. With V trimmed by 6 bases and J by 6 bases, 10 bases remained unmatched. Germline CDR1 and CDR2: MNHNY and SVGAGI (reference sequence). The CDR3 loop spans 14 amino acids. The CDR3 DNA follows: TGTGCCAGCAGACCCTACACGCGGGAGGCCGAGCAGTACTTC. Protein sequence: CASRPYTREAEQYF.

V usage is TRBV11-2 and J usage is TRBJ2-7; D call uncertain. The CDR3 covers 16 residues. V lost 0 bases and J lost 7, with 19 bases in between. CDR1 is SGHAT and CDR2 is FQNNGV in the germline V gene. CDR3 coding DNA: TGTGCCAGCAGCTTAGAGATTGACCCGACGATATGGGAGCAGTACTTC. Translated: CASSLEIDPTIWEQYF.

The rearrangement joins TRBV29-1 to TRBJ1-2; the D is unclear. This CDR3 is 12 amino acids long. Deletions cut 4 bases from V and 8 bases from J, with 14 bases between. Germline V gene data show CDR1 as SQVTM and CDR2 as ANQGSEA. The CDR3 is CSVGSDVGGYTF. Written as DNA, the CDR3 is TGCAGCGTTGGGTCGGACGTGGGAGGCTACACCTTC.

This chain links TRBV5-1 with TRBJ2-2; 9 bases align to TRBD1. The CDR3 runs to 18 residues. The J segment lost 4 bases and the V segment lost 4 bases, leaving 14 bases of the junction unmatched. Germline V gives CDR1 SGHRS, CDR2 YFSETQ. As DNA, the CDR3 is TGCGCCAGCAGCACAGGACAGGGGCCCCTTTTATTCACCGGGGAGCTGTTTTTT. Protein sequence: CASSTGQGPLLFTGELFF. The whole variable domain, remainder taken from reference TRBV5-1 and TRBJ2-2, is KAGVTQTPRYLIKTRGQQVTLSCSPISGHRSVSWYQQTPGQGLQFLFEYFSETQRNKGNFPGRFSGRQFSNSRSEMNVSTLELGDSALYLCASSTGQGPLLFTGELFFGEGSRLTVL.

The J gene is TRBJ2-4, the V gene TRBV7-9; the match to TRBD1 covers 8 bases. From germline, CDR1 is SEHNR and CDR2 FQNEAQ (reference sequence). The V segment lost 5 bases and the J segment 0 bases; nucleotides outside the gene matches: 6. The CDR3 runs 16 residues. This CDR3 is CASSTGTGLAKNIQYF. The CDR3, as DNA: TGTGCCAGCAGCACCGGGACAGGTTTAGCCAAAAACATTCAGTACTTC.

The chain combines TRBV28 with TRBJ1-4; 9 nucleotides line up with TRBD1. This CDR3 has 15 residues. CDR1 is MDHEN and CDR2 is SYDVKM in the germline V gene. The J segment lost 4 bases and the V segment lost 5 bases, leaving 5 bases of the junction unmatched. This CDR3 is CASSIRQGVNEKLFF. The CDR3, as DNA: TGTGCCAGCAGTATAAGACAGGGGGTTAATGAAAAACTGTTTTTT.

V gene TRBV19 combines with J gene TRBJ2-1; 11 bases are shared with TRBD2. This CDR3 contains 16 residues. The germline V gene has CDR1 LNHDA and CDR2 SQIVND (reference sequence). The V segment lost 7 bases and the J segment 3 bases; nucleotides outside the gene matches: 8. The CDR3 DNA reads TGTGCCAGTACCCCAACCGGGACTAGCGGCTACAATGAGCAGTTCTTC. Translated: CASTPTGTSGYNEQFF.

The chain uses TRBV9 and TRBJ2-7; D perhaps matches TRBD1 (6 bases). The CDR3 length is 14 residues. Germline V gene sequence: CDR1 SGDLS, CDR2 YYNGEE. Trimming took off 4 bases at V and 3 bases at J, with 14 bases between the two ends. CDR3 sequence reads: CASSRTGQIYEQYF. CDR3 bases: TGTGCCAGCAGCCGGACTGGACAGATCTACGAGCAGTACTTC.

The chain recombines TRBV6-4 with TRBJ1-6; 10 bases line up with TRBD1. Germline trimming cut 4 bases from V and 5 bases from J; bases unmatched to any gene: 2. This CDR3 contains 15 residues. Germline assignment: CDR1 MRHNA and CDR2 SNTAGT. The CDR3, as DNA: TGTGCCAGCAGTGCCGGGACAGGGGATAATTCACCCCTCCACTTT. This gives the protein CASSAGTGDNSPLHF.

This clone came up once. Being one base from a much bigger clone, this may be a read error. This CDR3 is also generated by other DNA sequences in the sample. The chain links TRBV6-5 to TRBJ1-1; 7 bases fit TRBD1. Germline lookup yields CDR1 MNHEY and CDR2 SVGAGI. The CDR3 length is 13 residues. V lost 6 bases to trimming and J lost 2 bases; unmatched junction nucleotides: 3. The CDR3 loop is CASSRTGNTEAFF. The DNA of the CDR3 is TGTGCCAGCAGCCGGACAGGAAACACTGAAGCTTTCTTT.

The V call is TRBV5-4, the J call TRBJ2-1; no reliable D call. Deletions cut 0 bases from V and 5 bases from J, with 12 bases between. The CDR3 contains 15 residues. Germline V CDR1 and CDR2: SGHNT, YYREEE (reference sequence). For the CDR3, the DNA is TGTGCCAGCAGCTTGGGGCCATGGTCCGACAATGAGCAGTTCTTC. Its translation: CASSLGPWSDNEQFF.

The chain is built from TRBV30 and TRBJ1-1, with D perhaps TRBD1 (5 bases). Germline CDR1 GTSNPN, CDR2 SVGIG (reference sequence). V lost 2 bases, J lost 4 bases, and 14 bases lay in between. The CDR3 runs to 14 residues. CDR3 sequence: CAWSKRDGSTEAFF. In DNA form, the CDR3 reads TGTGCCTGGAGTAAAAGGGACGGAAGCACTGAAGCTTTCTTT.

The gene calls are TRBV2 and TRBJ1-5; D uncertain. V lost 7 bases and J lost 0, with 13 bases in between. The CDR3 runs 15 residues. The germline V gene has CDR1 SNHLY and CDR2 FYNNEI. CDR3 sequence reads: CASNRDPYSNQPQHF. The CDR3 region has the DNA TGTGCCAGCAACCGGGATCCCTATAGCAATCAGCCCCAGCATTTT.

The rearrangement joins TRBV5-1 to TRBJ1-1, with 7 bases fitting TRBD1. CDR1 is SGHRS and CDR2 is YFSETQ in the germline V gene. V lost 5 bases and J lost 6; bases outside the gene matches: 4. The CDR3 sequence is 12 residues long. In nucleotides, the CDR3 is TGCGCCAGCAGTCGACAGGGCCCTGAAGCTTTCTTT. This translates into CASSRQGPEAFF.

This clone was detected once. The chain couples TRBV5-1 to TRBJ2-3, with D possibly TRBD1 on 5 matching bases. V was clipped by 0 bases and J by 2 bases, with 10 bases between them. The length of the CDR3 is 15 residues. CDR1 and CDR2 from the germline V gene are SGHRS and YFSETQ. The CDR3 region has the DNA TGCGCCAGCAGCTTGGAGACAGCAGACACAGATACGCAGTATTTT. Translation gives CASSLETADTDTQYF. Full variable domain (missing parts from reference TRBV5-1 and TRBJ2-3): KAGVTQTPRYLIKTRGQQVTLSCSPISGHRSVSWYQQTPGQGLQFLFEYFSETQRNKGNFPGRFSGRQFSNSRSEMNVSTLELGDSALYLCASSLETADTDTQYFGPGTRLTVL.

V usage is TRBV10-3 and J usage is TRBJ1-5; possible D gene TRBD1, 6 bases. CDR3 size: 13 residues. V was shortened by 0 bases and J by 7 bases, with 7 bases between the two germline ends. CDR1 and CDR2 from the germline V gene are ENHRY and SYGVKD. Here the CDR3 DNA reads TGTGCCATCAGTGAGTCGACAGGACAGCCCCAGCATTTT. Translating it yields CAISESTGQPQHF.

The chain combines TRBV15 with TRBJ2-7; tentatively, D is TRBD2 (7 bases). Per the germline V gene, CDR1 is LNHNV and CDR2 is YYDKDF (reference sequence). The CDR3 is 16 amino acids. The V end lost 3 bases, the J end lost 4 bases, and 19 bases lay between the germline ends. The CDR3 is CATSRLGGVKIYEQYF. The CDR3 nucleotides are TGTGCCACCAGCAGGCTAGGGGGGGTCAAGATTTACGAGCAGTACTTC.

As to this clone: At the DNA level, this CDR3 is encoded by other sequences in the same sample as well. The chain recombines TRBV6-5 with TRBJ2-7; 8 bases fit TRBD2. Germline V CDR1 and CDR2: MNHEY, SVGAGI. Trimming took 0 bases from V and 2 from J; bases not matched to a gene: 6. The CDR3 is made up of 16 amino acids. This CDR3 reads CASSYSGTSGTYEQYF. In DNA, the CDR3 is TGTGCCAGCAGTTACTCCGGGACTAGTGGGACCTACGAGCAGTACTTC.

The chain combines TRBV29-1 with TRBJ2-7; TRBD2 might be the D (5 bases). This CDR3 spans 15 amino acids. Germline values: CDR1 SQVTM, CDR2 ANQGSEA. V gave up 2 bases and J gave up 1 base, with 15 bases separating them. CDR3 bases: TGCAGCGTTGAAACGCCATCCGGGGTATCCTACGAGCAGTACTTC. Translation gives CSVETPSGVSYEQYF.

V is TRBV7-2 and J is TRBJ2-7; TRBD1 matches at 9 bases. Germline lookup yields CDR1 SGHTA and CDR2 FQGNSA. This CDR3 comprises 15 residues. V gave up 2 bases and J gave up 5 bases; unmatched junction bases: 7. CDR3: CASSLMGQGPDEQYF. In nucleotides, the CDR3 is TGTGCCAGCAGCTTAATGGGACAGGGCCCGGACGAGCAGTACTTC.

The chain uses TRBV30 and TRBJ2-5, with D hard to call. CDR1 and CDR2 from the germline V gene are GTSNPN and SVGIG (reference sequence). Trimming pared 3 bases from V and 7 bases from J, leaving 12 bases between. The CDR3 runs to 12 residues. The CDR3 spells CAWSQTQPTQYF. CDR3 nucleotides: TGTGCCTGGAGCCAGACGCAACCGACCCAGTACTTC.

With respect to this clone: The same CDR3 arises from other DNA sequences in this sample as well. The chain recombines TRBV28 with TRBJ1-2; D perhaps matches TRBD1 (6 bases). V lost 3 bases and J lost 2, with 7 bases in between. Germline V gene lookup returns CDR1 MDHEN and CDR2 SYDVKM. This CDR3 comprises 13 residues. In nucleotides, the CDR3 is TGTGCCAGCAGTTTGGACAGAAACTATGGCTACACCTTC. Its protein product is CASSLDRNYGYTF.

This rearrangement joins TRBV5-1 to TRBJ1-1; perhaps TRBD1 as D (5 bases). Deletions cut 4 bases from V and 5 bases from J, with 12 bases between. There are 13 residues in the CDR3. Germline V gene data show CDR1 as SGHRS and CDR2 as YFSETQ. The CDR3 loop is CASSPRVGTEAFF. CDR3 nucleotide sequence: TGCGCCAGCAGCCCCAGGGTCGGGACTGAAGCTTTCTTT.